One and the same sample provided the 29 T cell receptor beta chains below, sequenced in a study of regulatory T cells in long-lasting Graves disease. Time point: persistent/refractory GD, antithyroid drugs over 5 years with positive TRAb. RNA extracted from PBMCs served as the sequencing template. TCR beta libraries were built with iRepertoire HTBI primers and Arm-PCR of CDR3 regions. TCRdb reprocessed the multiplex PCR reads via MiXCR and lists one record per CDR3 protein. The repertoire holds 350,000 to 450,000 distinct CDR3 sequences, with around 20% as singletons. The sample here was peripheral blood mononuclear cells (PBMCs), taken when the disease was refractory, from a patient treated with antithyroid drugs. Receptors were obtained from a female donor with Graves disease.

This clonotype appeared many times. The chain uses TRBV25-1 and TRBJ1-2, with TRBD1 matching 12 bases. The V gene's germline CDR1 is MGHDK and CDR2 SYGVNS. J was trimmed by 7 bases and V by 5 bases; bases with no gene match: 5. This CDR3 region has 14 residues. CDR3: CASSTGQGAFGYTF. CDR3 sequence (DNA): TGTGCCAGCAGTACGGGACAGGGGGCCTTTGGCTACACCTTC.

The J gene is TRBJ1-6, the V gene TRBV5-6; D remains ambiguous. Between the trimmed V and J ends, which lost 0 bases and 3 bases, there was a span of 7 bases. The CDR3 runs 15 residues. CDR1 is SGHDT and CDR2 is YYEEEE in the germline V gene. The CDR3 DNA reads TGTGCCAGCAGCTTGGGGACGGTCTATAATTCACCCCTCCACTTT. Translating gives CASSLGTVYNSPLHF.

This chain uses TRBV5-6 with TRBJ1-1; D gene ambiguous. This CDR3 contains 14 residues. The germline V gene encodes CDR1 SGHDT and CDR2 YYEEEE. V lost 0 bases and J lost 3, with 9 bases in between. In nucleotides, the CDR3 is TGTGCCAGCAGCTTGGGAGCGAGGGACACTGAAGCTTTCTTT. Encoded protein: CASSLGARDTEAFF.

The rearrangement uses TRBV7-2 and TRBJ2-4; D unclear. The CDR3 contains 14 residues. Germline CDR1 is SGHTA and CDR2 is FQGNSA. The V end lost 7 bases, the J end lost 0 bases, and 10 bases lay between the germline ends. The CDR3 coding sequence is TGTGCCAGCAACTCCCCGGTAGCCAAAAACATTCAGTACTTC. This encodes CASNSPVAKNIQYF.

This clonotype was seen ten or more times. This sequence joins TRBV6-1 and TRBJ2-7; maybe TRBD2 (5 bases). Per germline, CDR1 MNHNS and CDR2 SASEGT. V was cut by 7 bases and J by 12 bases, with 22 bases left in between. CDR3 length: 13 residues. CDR3: CASIRSSVPRVYF. In DNA, the CDR3 is TGTGCCAGCATCCGGAGTAGCGTCCCTCGGGTGTACTTC.

Worth noting for this clonotype: Since a much larger clone is just one base distant, this may be a read error. This sequence joins TRBV5-6 and TRBJ2-5, with 7 bases lining up with TRBD2. CDR1 and CDR2 from the germline V gene are SGHDT and YYEEEE. There are 15 residues in the CDR3. V lost 4 bases and J lost 9; bases outside the gene matches: 15. The CDR3 DNA sequence: TGTGCCAGCAGCGGGCCGTTGGGAGGGAAGGAGGCCCAGTACTTC. It encodes CASSGPLGGKEAQYF.

This chain connects TRBV5-1 to TRBJ2-7; maybe TRBD1 (5 bases). The CDR3 length is 13 residues. Trimming cost V 8 bases and J 5 bases, with 17 bases left between them. Per germline, CDR1 SGHRS and CDR2 YFSETQ. CDR3 DNA: TGCGCCAGTGTCAGCGCCCCAGGGAACGAGCAGTACTTC. It translates to CASVSAPGNEQYF.

This sequence joins TRBV14 and TRBJ1-2, with no clear D. The germline V gene encodes CDR1 SGHDN and CDR2 FVKESK. The ends were cut back, 2 bases at V and 8 bases at J, with 18 bases in the middle. CDR3 size: 15 residues. The chain's CDR3 is CASSQTDTPQRGYTF. CDR3 nucleotides: TGTGCCAGCAGCCAAACCGACACTCCCCAGAGAGGCTACACCTTC.

This clonotype was seen ten or more times. The chain employs TRBV11-2 and TRBJ2-2; the D gene could be TRBD1 or TRBD2 (6 bases each). V was trimmed by 5 bases and J by 0 bases, leaving 16 bases between them. The CDR3 covers 17 residues. Germline V gene sequence: CDR1 SGHAT, CDR2 FQNNGV. CDR3: CASSRTGAVANTGELFF. The CDR3 nucleotides are TGTGCCAGCAGCCGCACGGGGGCCGTAGCGAACACCGGGGAGCTGTTTTTT.

The V call is TRBV28, the J call TRBJ2-1; 9 nucleotides line up with TRBD1. Germline V CDR1 and CDR2: MDHEN, SYDVKM. Trimming cost V 6 bases and J 7 bases; bases outside gene matches: 4. The length of the CDR3 is 13 residues. The CDR3 region is CASSRGTGNEQFF. CDR3 sequence (DNA): TGTGCCAGCAGCCGCGGGACAGGGAATGAGCAGTTCTTC.

This clonotype has a count of ten or more. The chain joins TRBV28 to TRBJ1-1, with D unclear. CDR1 and CDR2 (germline): MDHEN, SYDVKM. The V gene lost 5 bases and the J gene lost 6 bases, with 16 bases spanning the gap. The CDR3 has 14 residues. The CDR3, as DNA: TGTGCCAGCAGTAACCGGGCCAGTCGTGCTGAAGCTTTCTTT. Its translation: CASSNRASRAEAFF.

This clonotype has only a few counts. The DNA of the CDR3 is TGCAGTGCTAGAGATCCAGCTAGCGGGAGAGATTACGAGCAGTACTTC. Its translation is CSARDPASGRDYEQYF. V usage is TRBV20-1 and J usage is TRBJ2-7, with 10 bases identical to TRBD2. This CDR3 spans 16 amino acids. The V and J ends lost 0 bases and 4 bases, in that order; junction bases with no gene match: 9. In germline, CDR1 is DFQATT, CDR2 SNEGSKA (reference sequence).

The rearrangement links TRBV7-9 to TRBJ1-5; D not resolved. Germline CDR1 reads SEHNR; CDR2 reads FQNEAQ (reference sequence). The CDR3 is made up of 12 amino acids. Trimming left V 5 bases short and J 13 bases short, with 15 bases between. The CDR3: CASSLNVQTQHF. The CDR3 bases are TGTGCCAGCAGCCTTAACGTCCAGACTCAGCATTTT.

This clonotype turned up a few times. Germline is not matched at one junction end, which may reflect a read error. The chain uses TRBV5-1 and TRBJ1-3, with D tentatively TRBD1 (5 bases). CDR3 size: 14 residues. Germline-derived CDR1 and CDR2 are SGHRS and YFSETQ. The CDR3 spells CASSFRRGGNTIYF. CDR3 coding DNA: TGTGCCAGCAGCTTTCGGCGGGGCGGAAACACCATATATTTT.

The rearrangement uses TRBV20-1 and TRBJ2-1; TRBD2 matches at 10 bases. CDR1 DFQATT and CDR2 SNEGSKA come from the germline V gene (reference sequence). J gave up 9 bases and V 0 bases, and 8 bases lay outside the gene matches. This CDR3 has 15 residues. CDR3 sequence reads: CSARDSGRIQVEQFF. In DNA form, the CDR3 reads TGCAGTGCTAGAGATAGCGGGAGGATACAAGTTGAGCAGTTCTTC.

In its sample, this clonotype was seen many times. V is TRBV28 and J is TRBJ1-1; D remains ambiguous. CDR1 is MDHEN and CDR2 is SYDVKM in the germline V gene. V dropped 7 bases and J dropped 2 bases, with 11 bases sitting between them. CDR3 length: 13 amino acids. CDR3: CASTTDVNTEAFF. The DNA of the CDR3 is TGTGCCAGCACTACGGACGTAAACACTGAAGCTTTCTTT.

The chain combines TRBV5-1 with TRBJ2-5; D perhaps matches TRBD2 (5 bases). This CDR3 has 15 amino acids. The V and J ends lost 0 bases and 5 bases respectively, with 14 bases between them. Germline CDR1 and CDR2: SGHRS and YFSETQ. The CDR3: CASSLAADRGETQYF. The CDR3 DNA is TGCGCCAGCAGCTTGGCAGCGGACCGAGGGGAGACCCAGTACTTC.

Details on this clonotype: It is likely a read error: a sequence one base away is far more abundant. V gene TRBV6-2 or TRBV6-3 combines with J gene TRBJ1-2, with TRBD1 matching over 8 bases. Germline trimming cut 6 bases from V and 4 bases from J; bases unmatched to any gene: 7. The CDR3 totals 14 residues. Germline assignment: CDR1 MNHEY and CDR2 SVGEGT. CDR3 nucleotides: TGTGCCAGCAGAAGACAGGGGATTGGCTATGGCTACACCTTC. Amino acid sequence: CASRRQGIGYGYTF.

The rearrangement joins TRBV20-1 to TRBJ2-1; D ambiguous. Trimming left V 0 bases short and J 6 bases short, with 15 bases between. The CDR3 spans 15 residues. Germline V gene sequence: CDR1 DFQATT, CDR2 SNEGSKA (reference sequence). The CDR3 spells CSARDGLTVANEQFF. CDR3 nucleotide sequence: TGCAGTGCTAGAGATGGTCTTACAGTTGCCAATGAGCAGTTCTTC.

There are many counts of this clonotype. The V gene is TRBV20-1, the J gene TRBJ2-7, with 8 bases fitting TRBD2. CDR1 is DFQATT and CDR2 is SNEGSKA in the germline V gene (reference sequence). The CDR3 loop spans 15 amino acids. Trimming cost V 1 base and J 3 bases; bases outside gene matches: 8. CDR3: CSARGIEREFYEQYF. The CDR3 DNA follows: TGCAGTGCTAGAGGTATCGAGCGGGAGTTCTACGAGCAGTACTTC.

This clonotype was detected a few times. The V call is TRBV20-1, the J call TRBJ2-5, with TRBD2 identical over 8 bases. The CDR3 has 14 residues. Trimming cost V 1 base and J 3 bases; bases outside gene matches: 4. From germline, CDR1 is DFQATT and CDR2 SNEGSKA (reference sequence). CDR3 in amino acids: CSARAGGSEETQYF. CDR3 bases: TGCAGTGCTAGAGCGGGAGGGTCGGAAGAGACCCAGTACTTC.

This clonotype was counted at least ten times. The rearrangement joins TRBV6-5 to TRBJ2-5, with D perhaps TRBD1 (6 bases). Germline V gives CDR1 MNHEY, CDR2 SVGAGI. The CDR3 totals 14 residues. Trimming took off 0 bases at V and 5 bases at J, with 10 bases between the two ends. As DNA, the CDR3 is TGTGCCAGCAGTTACTCGGGGGCGCGTGAGACCCAGTACTTC. Translation gives CASSYSGARETQYF.

A few counts support this clonotype. One end of the junction does not line up with germline, which may come from a read error. The genes are TRBV7-9 and TRBJ2-5; D is uncertain. The CDR3 consists of 11 residues. Germline-derived CDR1 and CDR2 are SEHNR and FQNEAQ (reference sequence). The CDR3 region is CASSFVETQCF. DNA of the CDR3: TGTGCCAGCAGCTTTGTTGAGACCCAGTGCTTC.

This clonotype was counted many times. This chain joins TRBV7-9 and TRBJ1-1; 8 nucleotides align to TRBD1. Germline-derived CDR1 and CDR2 are SEHNR and FQNEAQ (reference sequence). This CDR3 is built from 14 residues. Trimming at V came to 5 bases and at J to 3 bases, leaving 5 bases not matched to a gene. CDR3 in DNA: TGTGCCAGCAGCCTGACGACAGGGGACACTGAAGCTTTCTTT. Amino acid sequence: CASSLTTGDTEAFF.

Only a few counts were recorded for this clonotype. This chain joins TRBV30 and TRBJ1-6; D is unclear. This CDR3 contains 14 residues. Trimming stripped 1 base from V and 7 bases from J, with 11 bases between. The V gene's germline CDR1 is GTSNPN and CDR2 SVGIG (reference sequence). DNA for the CDR3: TGTGCCTGGAGTGACGGCAGTAGCAATTCACCCCTCCACTTT. Translating it yields CAWSDGSSNSPLHF.

This clonotype appeared a few times. This clone may be a read error of a much larger clone one base away. V gene TRBV24-1 combines with J gene TRBJ1-5; no clear D gene. Per the germline V gene, CDR1 is KGHDR and CDR2 is SFDVKD. This CDR3 is 12 amino acids long. CDR3 DNA: TGTGCCACCAGTCGGCGAAATCAGTCCCAGCATTTT. Amino acid sequence: CATSRRNQSQHF.

In this sample, this clonotype turned up a few times. This may come from a read error, since a much larger clone is one base off. The chain is built from TRBV27 and TRBJ2-7; tentative D call: TRBD2 (6 bases). CDR1 MNHEY and CDR2 SMNVEV come from the germline V gene (reference sequence). The CDR3 is made up of 13 amino acids. Trimming shortened V by 5 bases and J by 3 bases, and 11 bases separated the two germline ends. The CDR3 sequence: CASSRGGDYEQYF. In DNA form, the CDR3 reads TGTGCCAGCAGTAGAGGCGGGGACTACGAGCAGTACTTC.

This clonotype was seen ten or more times. The chain joins TRBV29-1 to TRBJ2-5; possibly TRBD1 for D (6 bases). This CDR3 comprises 17 residues. The V end lost 8 bases, the J end lost 3 bases, and 28 bases lay between the germline ends. The germline V gene has CDR1 SQVTM and CDR2 ANQGSEA. Written as DNA, the CDR3 is TGCAGCATACCTCCCGGTTCCCCCTCGGACAGCGAAGAGACCCAGTACTTC. Amino acids: CSIPPGSPSDSEETQYF.

The V gene is TRBV5-5, the J gene TRBJ2-7, with D perhaps TRBD2 (5 bases). The CDR3 runs to 13 residues. V was trimmed by 4 bases and J by 6 bases, leaving 14 bases between them. Germline loops: CDR1 SGHKS, CDR2 YYEKEE (reference sequence). CDR3 loop: CASSPLLASEQYF. CDR3 nucleotide sequence: TGTGCCAGCAGCCCGCTGCTAGCTTCCGAGCAGTACTTC.